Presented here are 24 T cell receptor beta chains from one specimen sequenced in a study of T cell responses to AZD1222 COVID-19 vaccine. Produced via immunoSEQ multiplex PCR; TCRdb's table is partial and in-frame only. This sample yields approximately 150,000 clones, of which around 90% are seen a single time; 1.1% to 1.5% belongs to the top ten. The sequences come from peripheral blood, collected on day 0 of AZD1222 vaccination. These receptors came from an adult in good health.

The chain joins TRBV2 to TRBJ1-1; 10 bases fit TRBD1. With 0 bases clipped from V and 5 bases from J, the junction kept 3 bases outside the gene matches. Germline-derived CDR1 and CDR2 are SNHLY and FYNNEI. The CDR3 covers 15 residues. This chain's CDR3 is CASSEADRGGTEAFF. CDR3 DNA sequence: TGTGCCAGCAGTGAAGCGGACAGGGGGGGGACTGAAGCTTTCTTT.

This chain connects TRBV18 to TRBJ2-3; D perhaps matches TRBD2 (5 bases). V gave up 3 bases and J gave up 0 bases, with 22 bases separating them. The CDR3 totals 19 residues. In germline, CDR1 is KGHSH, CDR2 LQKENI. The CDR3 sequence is CASSPPGSSPSASTDTQYF. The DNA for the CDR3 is TGTGCCAGCTCACCCCCCGGTTCTAGCCCCAGTGCTAGCACAGATACGCAGTATTTT.

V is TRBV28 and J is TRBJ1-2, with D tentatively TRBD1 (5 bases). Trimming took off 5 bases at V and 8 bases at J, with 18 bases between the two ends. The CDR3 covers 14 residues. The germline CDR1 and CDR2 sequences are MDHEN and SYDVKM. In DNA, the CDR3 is TGTGCCAGCAGTCTTTGGCAGGGCGAACGCGGCTACACCTTC. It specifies CASSLWQGERGYTF.

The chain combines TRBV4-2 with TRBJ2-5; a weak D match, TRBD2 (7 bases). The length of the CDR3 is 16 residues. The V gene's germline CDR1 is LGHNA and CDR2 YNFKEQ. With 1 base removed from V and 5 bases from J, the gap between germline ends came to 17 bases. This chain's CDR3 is CASSQVEGLGGETQYF. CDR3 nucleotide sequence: TGTGCCAGCAGCCAAGTCGAAGGACTAGGGGGTGAGACCCAGTACTTC.

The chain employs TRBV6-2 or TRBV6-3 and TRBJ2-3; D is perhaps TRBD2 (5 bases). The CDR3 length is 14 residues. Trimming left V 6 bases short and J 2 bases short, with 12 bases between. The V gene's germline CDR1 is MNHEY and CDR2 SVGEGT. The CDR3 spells CASSWTLPTDTQYF. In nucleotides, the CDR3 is TGTGCCAGCAGCTGGACTCTCCCCACAGATACGCAGTATTTT.

This chain's CDR3 is CASSQRLSGANVLTF. For the CDR3, the DNA is TGCGCCAGCAGCCAGAGACTCTCTGGGGCCAACGTCCTGACTTTC. V gene TRBV4-1 combines with J gene TRBJ2-6; D gene uncertain. The CDR3 totals 15 residues. V dropped 3 bases and J dropped 0 bases, with 6 bases sitting between them. Germline values: CDR1 MGHRA, CDR2 YSYEKL.

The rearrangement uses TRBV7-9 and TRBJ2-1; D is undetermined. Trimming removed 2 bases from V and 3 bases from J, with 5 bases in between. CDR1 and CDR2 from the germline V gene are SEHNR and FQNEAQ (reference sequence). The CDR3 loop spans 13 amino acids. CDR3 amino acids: CASSLRSYNEQFF. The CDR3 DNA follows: TGTGCCAGCAGCTTACGCAGCTACAATGAGCAGTTCTTC. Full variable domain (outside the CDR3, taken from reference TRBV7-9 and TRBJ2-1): DTGVSQNPRHKITKRGQNVTFRCDPISEHNRLYWYRQTLGQGPEFLTYFQNEAQLEKSRLLSDRFSAERPKGSFSTLEIQRTEQGDSAMYLCASSLRSYNEQFFGPGTRLTVL.

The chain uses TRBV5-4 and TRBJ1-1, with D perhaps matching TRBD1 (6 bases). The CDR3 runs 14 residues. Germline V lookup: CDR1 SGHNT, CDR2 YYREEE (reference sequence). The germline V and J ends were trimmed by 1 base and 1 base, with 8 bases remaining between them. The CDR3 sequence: CASSLRGGNTEAFF. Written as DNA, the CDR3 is TGTGCCAGCAGCTTGAGAGGGGGGAACACTGAAGCTTTCTTT.

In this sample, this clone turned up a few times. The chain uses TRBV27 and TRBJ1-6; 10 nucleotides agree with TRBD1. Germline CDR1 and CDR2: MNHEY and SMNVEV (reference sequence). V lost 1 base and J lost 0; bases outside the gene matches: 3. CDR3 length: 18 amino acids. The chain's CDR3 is CASSLWGQGSSYNSPLHF. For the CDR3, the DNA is TGTGCCAGCAGTTTATGGGGACAGGGGAGCTCCTATAATTCACCCCTCCACTTT.

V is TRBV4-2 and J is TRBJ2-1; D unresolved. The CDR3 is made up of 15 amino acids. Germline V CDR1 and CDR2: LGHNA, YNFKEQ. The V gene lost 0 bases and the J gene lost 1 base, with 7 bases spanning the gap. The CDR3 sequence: CASSQEGYSYNEQFF. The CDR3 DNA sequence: TGTGCCAGCAGCCAAGAGGGGTATTCCTACAATGAGCAGTTCTTC.

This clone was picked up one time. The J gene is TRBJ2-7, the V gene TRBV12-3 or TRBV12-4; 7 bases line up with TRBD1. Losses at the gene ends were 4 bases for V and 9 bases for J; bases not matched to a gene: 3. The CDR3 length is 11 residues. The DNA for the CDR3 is TGTGCCAGCAGTTCGGGACAGTTGCAGTACTTC. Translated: CASSSGQLQYF.

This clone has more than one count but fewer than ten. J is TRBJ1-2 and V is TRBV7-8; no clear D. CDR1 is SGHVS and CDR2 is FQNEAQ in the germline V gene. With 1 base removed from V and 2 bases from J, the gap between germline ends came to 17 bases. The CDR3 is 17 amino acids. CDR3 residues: CASSLVRSPTKNYGYTF. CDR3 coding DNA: TGTGCCAGCAGCTTAGTTCGGTCTCCGACAAAAAACTATGGCTACACCTTC.

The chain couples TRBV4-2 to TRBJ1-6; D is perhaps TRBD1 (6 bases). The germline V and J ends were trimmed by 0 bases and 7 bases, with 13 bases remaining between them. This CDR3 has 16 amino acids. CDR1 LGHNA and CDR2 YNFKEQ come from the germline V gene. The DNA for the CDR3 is TGTGCCAGCAGCCAAGAGCAGACAAGGGGGAATTCACCCCTCCACTTT. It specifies CASSQEQTRGNSPLHF.

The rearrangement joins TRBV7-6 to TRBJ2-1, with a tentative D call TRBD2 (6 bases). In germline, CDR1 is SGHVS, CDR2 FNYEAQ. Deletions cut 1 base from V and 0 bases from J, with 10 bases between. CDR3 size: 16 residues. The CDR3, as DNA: TGTGCCAGCAGCTTAGGGGGACTCCTCTCCTACAATGAGCAGTTCTTC. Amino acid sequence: CASSLGGLLSYNEQFF.

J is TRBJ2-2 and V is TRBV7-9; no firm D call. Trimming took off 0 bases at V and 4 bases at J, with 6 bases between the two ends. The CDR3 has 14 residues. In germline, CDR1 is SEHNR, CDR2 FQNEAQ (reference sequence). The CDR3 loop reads CASSLARPTGELFF. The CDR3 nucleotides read TGTGCCAGCAGCTTAGCTAGACCCACCGGGGAGCTGTTTTTT.

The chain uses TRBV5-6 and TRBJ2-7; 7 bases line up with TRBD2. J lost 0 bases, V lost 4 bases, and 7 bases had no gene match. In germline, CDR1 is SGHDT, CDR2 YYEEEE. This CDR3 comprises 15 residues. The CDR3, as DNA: TGTGCCAGCAGCCCGGGGGGACGTAGCTCCTACGAGCAGTACTTC. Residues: CASSPGGRSSYEQYF.

The chain's CDR3 is CASSIGQGAGTEAFF. DNA for the CDR3: TGTGCCAGTAGTATAGGTCAGGGGGCAGGCACTGAAGCTTTCTTT. The rearrangement links TRBV19 to TRBJ1-1; 8 nucleotides align to TRBD1. The CDR3 contains 15 residues. The V gene end was trimmed by 1 base and the J gene end by 4 bases; junction bases not matched to a gene: 5. CDR1 is LNHDA, CDR2 SQIVND, per germline (reference sequence). Complete variable domain (other parts from reference TRBV19 and TRBJ1-1): DGGITQSPKYLFRKEGQNVTLSCEQNLNHDAMYWYRQDPGQGLRLIYYSQIVNDFQKGDIAEGYSVSREKKESFPLTVTSAQKNPTAFYLCASSIGQGAGTEAFFGQGTRLTVV.

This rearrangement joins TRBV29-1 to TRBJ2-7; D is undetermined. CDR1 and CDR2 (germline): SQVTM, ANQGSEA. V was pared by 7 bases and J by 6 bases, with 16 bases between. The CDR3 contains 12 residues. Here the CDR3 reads CSARSLDREQYF. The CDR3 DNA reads TGCAGCGCTAGGTCCCTCGATCGCGAGCAGTACTTC.

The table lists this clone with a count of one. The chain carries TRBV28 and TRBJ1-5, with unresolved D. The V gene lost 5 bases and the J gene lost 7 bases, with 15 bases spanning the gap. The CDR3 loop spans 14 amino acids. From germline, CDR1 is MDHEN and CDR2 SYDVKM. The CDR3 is CASSARVGIQPQHF. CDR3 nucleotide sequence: TGTGCCAGCAGTGCCCGAGTGGGGATACAGCCCCAGCATTTT.

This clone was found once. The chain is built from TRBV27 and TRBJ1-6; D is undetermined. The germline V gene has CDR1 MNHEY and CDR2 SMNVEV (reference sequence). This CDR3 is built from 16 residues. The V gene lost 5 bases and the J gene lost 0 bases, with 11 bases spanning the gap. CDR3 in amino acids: CASSLTPLSYNSPLHF. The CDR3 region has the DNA TGTGCCAGCAGTCTCACCCCCCTCTCCTATAATTCACCCCTCCACTTT.

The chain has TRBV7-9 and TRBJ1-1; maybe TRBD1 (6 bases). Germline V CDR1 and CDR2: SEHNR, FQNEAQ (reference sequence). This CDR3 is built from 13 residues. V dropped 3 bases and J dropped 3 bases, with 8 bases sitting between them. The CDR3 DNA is TGTGCCAGCAGCTTTTCAGGGGACACTGAAGCTTTCTTT. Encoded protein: CASSFSGDTEAFF. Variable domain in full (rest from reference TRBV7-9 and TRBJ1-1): DTGVSQNPRHKITKRGQNVTFRCDPISEHNRLYWYRQTLGQGPEFLTYFQNEAQLEKSRLLSDRFSAERPKGSFSTLEIQRTEQGDSAMYLCASSFSGDTEAFFGQGTRLTVV.

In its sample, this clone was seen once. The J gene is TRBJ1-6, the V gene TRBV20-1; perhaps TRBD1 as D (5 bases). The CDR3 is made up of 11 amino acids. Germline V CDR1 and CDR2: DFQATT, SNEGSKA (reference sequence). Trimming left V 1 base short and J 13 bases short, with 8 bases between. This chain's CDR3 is CSARGGGPLHF. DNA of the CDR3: TGCAGTGCTAGAGGGGGGGGGCCCCTCCACTTT.

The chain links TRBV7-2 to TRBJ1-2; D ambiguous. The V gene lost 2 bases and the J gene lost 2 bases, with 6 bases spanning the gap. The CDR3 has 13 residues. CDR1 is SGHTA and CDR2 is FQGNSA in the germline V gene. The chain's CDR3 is CASSLRTNYGYTF. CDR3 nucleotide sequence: TGTGCCAGCAGCTTAAGGACGAACTATGGCTACACCTTC.

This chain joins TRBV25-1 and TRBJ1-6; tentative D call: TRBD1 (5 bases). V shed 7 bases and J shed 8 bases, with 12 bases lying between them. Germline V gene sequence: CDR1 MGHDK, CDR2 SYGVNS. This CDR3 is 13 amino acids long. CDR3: CASTGTGHSPLHF. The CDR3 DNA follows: TGTGCCAGCACCGGGACGGGACATTCACCCCTCCACTTT.